The 4 T cell receptor beta chains below all came from one sample that was sequenced in a study of T-cell reconstitution after alpha-beta-depleted transplantation in children. The library targeted TCRbeta and was prepared with unique molecular identifiers. TCRdb independently ran MiXCR on the PCR reads; one entry per CDR3 protein. The table lists about 580,000 distinct CDR3 sequences, roughly 23% of them singletons. Sequenced material: PBMCs, mostly from graft donor cells, taken 360 days after TCRalphabeta/CD19-depleted stem cell transplant. All receptors derive from a boy under two years old who had a stem cell transplant for acute myeloid leukemia, so the T cells may come from the graft donor.

The chain is built from TRBV7-2 and TRBJ2-5; D not certain. V was trimmed by 5 bases and J by 5 bases, leaving 9 bases between them. Germline V lookup: CDR1 SGHTA, CDR2 FQGNSA. The CDR3 is 12 residues long. The CDR3 DNA reads TGTGCCAGCAGCGCTGGTCGGGAGACCCAGTACTTC. Translation gives CASSAGRETQYF.

This clonotype turned up a few times. An end of the junction does not agree with germline; a read error may underlie this. J is TRBJ2-1 and V is TRBV15, with TRBD2 matching 8 bases. This CDR3 has 16 amino acids. CDR1 and CDR2 (germline): LNHNV, YYDKDF (reference sequence). The CDR3 sequence: CATSRDSPRTSPFLVF. CDR3 nucleotide sequence: TGTGCCACCAGCAGAGATTCCCCCAGGACTAGCCCCTTCCTTGTGTTC. The full variable domain, rest sourced from reference TRBV15 and TRBJ2-1, is DAMVIQNPRYQVTQFGKPVTLSCSQTLNHNVMYWYQQKSSQAPKLLFHYYDKDFNNEADTPDNFQSRRPNTSFCFLDIRSPGLGDTAMYLCATSRDSPRTSPFLVFGPGTRLTVL.

This clonotype was observed a handful of times. V usage is TRBV20-1 and J usage is TRBJ2-3; 9 bases line up with TRBD2. The CDR3 runs 15 residues. Germline CDR1 DFQATT, CDR2 SNEGSKA (reference sequence). V lost 8 bases, J lost 2 bases, and 11 bases stayed unmatched. The CDR3 bases are TGCAGTCCCAAGCCGACTAGCGGATACACAGATACGCAGTATTTT. Translated: CSPKPTSGYTDTQYF.

This clonotype was picked up many times. This chain joins TRBV29-1 and TRBJ1-1; D is possibly TRBD1 (5 bases). Germline V gene sequence: CDR1 SQVTM, CDR2 ANQGSEA. V was pared by 4 bases and J by 0 bases, with 12 bases between. The CDR3 has 14 amino acids. The CDR3 bases are TGCAGCGTTGTTGTGCAGGGAATGAACACTGAAGCTTTCTTT. Residues: CSVVVQGMNTEAFF.